The following is a T cell receptor (beta chain) sequence with its context. The sample holds a few counts of this clonotype. Its antigen is not yet known. Base qualities are not at hand, and no much larger clone is one base apart. These data originate in a study (dated by TCRdb to about 2016). From a lookup of the germline V gene, CDR1 and CDR2 are KGHSH and LQKENI. The CDR3 runs 10 residues from the cysteine to the phenylalanine. Only the CDR3 region is kept as DNA, spanning 30 bases read in frame from base 1. V is pared back by 7 bases and J by 2 bases, with 2 bases lying between the germline termini. Receptor libraries were prepared by RT-PCR. Sequenced using an Illumina MiSeq. TCRdb handled the public reads itself, with Q25 trimming in fastp and clone calling in MiXCR, and kept productive beta chains. Merged by CDR3 protein, the rows form single entries marked with the most common genes and DNA. In this sample the table shows about 680,000 distinct CDR3 sequences, 14% of which occur a single time. 3.6% of the sample rests with the top ten.

Here the chain combines TRBV18 and TRBJ1-2, with no confident D gene call. Source material: memory CD4+ T cells from blood. This sequence originates from a female donor in good health, serving as a healthy control. This receptor has the CDR3 CASFNYGYTF. The DNA sequence reads TGTGCCAGCTTCAACTATGGCTACACCTTC.